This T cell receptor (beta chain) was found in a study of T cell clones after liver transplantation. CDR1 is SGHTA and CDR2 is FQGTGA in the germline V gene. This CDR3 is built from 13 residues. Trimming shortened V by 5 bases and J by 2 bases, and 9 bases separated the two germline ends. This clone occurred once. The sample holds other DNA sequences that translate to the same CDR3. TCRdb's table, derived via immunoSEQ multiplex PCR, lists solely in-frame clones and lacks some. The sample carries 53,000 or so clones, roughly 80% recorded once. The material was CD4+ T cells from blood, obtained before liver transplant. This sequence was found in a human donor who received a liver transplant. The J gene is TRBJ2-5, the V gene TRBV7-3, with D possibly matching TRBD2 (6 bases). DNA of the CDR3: TGTGCCAGCAGCACGAGCGGGCAAGAGACCCAGTACTTC. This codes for CASSTSGQETQYF.